Listed below are T cell receptor beta chains from one sample, sequenced in a study of T cell responses to AZD1222 COVID-19 vaccine. The repertoire was sequenced with immunoSEQ multiplex PCR; TCRdb's copy has only in-frame clones and lacks some. The profile shows approximately 100,000 clones, 85% to 90% of them singletons. Sequencing was performed on peripheral blood, taken on day 0 of AZD1222 vaccination. Receptors were obtained from an adult in good health. Each CDR3 is given with its conserved first and last residue. Fields, in order: J gene, clone size, V gene, D gene, CDR3 protein, CDR3 DNA. The D gene is left open where the match is weak. Rows may omit the clone size; those that give it use once, few, many or a size class.

TRBJ2-7	once	TRBV13	TRBD1	CASSRDRGWREQYF	TGTGCCAGCAGCCGGGACAGGGGGTGGCGCGAGCAGTACTTC
TRBJ1-5	-	TRBV28	-	CASSDGQSSNQPQHF	TGTGCCAGCAGTGACGGACAGTCTAGCAATCAGCCCCAGCATTTT
TRBJ1-2	once	TRBV5-4	-	CASSLSTGSFYGYTF	TGTGCCAGCAGCTTGTCGACAGGATCTTTTTATGGCTACACCTTC
TRBJ2-1	-	TRBV24-1	TRBD1	CATEGQGGNEQFF	TGTGCCACCGAGGGACAGGGTGGGAATGAGCAGTTCTTC
TRBJ1-3	-	TRBV28	-	CASSPGQAGNTIYF	TGTGCCAGCAGCCCAGGGCAGGCTGGAAACACCATATATTTT
TRBJ2-7	-	TRBV29-1	-	CSGTPGTNLYEQYF	TGCAGCGGTACCCCCGGGACCAATCTCTACGAGCAGTACTTC
TRBJ1-6	-	TRBV27	-	CASSNGQGNSPLHF	TGTGCCAGCAGTAACGGACAAGGGAATTCACCCCTCCACTTT
TRBJ2-1	-	TRBV7-2	-	CASSFELGLYLYNEQFF	TGTGCCAGCAGCTTCGAATTGGGGTTGTACTTATACAATGAGCAGTTCTTC
TRBJ2-3	-	TRBV19	-	CASRLRGGGTDTQYF	TGTGCCAGTAGACTTAGAGGGGGGGGCACAGATACGCAGTATTTT
TRBJ1-6	-	TRBV11-2	TRBD1	CASSLRQGFNSPLHF	TGTGCCAGCAGCCTACGACAGGGGTTTAATTCACCCCTCCACTTT
TRBJ2-5	-	TRBV7-9	TRBD1	CASSAGQGVETQYF	TGTGCCAGCAGCGCGGGACAGGGCGTGGAGACCCAGTACTTC
TRBJ1-6	-	TRBV3-1/TRBV3-2	TRBD1	CASSQDLGQGSGSPLHF	TGTGCCAGCAGCCAAGATCTGGGACAGGGTTCTGGTTCACCCCTCCACTTT
TRBJ2-7	once	TRBV3-1/TRBV3-2	TRBD1	CASSPWDSSYEQYF	TGTGCCAGCAGCCCCTGGGACAGTTCCTACGAGCAGTACTTC
TRBJ2-5	-	TRBV7-2	-	CASSLVETQYF	TGTGCCAGCAGCTTAGTCGAGACCCAGTACTTC
TRBJ1-1	-	TRBV27	-	CASSKQGSLTEAFF	TGTGCCAGCAGTAAACAGGGCTCTTTAACTGAAGCTTTCTTT
TRBJ2-2	-	TRBV10-3	-	CAISPGNTGELFF	TGTGCCATCAGTCCAGGGAACACCGGGGAGCTGTTTTTT
TRBJ2-2	-	TRBV28	-	CASRGTGELFF	TGTGCCAGTAGGGGGACCGGGGAGCTGTTTTTT
TRBJ1-1	-	TRBV5-8	-	CASSWGRLNTEAFF	TGTGCCAGCAGCTGGGGACGGCTGAACACTGAAGCTTTCTTT
TRBJ2-1	-	TRBV5-6	-	CASSYPTYNEQFF	TGTGCCAGCAGTTATCCGACCTACAATGAGCAGTTCTTC
TRBJ2-2	-	TRBV11-2	-	CASSFDGNTGELFF	TGTGCCAGCAGCTTCGACGGGAACACCGGGGAGCTGTTTTTT
TRBJ1-4	-	TRBV4-1	-	CASTTTENLNEKLFF	TGCGCCAGCACCACGACAGAGAACCTTAATGAAAAACTGTTTTTT
TRBJ2-7	-	TRBV7-2	-	CASSLGSTLSSYEQYF	TGTGCCAGCAGCTTAGGTTCGACGTTGAGCTCCTACGAGCAGTACTTC
TRBJ1-2	-	TRBV3-1/TRBV3-2	TRBD1	CASSQDLRDRGLGYTF	TGTGCCAGCAGCCAAGATCTTAGGGACAGGGGGCTCGGCTACACCTTC
TRBJ1-2	-	TRBV9	TRBD1	CASSADPRGGNGYTF	TGTGCCAGCAGCGCAGATCCCAGGGGGGGTAATGGCTACACCTTC
TRBJ1-6	-	TRBV6-6	-	CASSYARVNSPLHF	TGTGCCAGCAGTTACGCTAGGGTTAATTCACCCCTCCACTTT
TRBJ2-1	-	TRBV11-2	TRBD2	CASRGLAGVTYNEQFF	TGTGCCAGCAGGGGACTAGCGGGAGTAACCTACAATGAGCAGTTCTTC
TRBJ1-2	-	TRBV4-1	-	CASSQDNTVGNFYYGYTF	TGCGCCAGCAGCCAGGATAATACTGTGGGGAACTTTTACTATGGCTACACCTTC
TRBJ1-1	-	TRBV29-1	-	CSVASGPREAFF	TGCAGCGTTGCATCCGGGCCAAGAGAAGCTTTCTTT
TRBJ1-2	-	TRBV19	-	CASSMGVGGYTF	TGTGCCAGTAGTATGGGGGTTGGGGGCTACACCTTC
TRBJ1-2	-	TRBV12-3/TRBV12-4	-	CASTVNYGYTF	TGTGCCAGCACAGTGAACTATGGCTACACCTTC
TRBJ1-2	few	TRBV5-1	TRBD1	CASSLDRAGGYTF	TGCGCCAGCAGCCTGGACAGGGCTGGGGGCTACACCTTC
TRBJ2-7	-	TRBV19	-	CASSIRGTSREQYF	TGTGCCAGTAGTATCAGGGGCACCTCTCGCGAGCAGTACTTC
TRBJ1-6	-	TRBV5-1	TRBD1	CASSLDGTGASPLHF	TGCGCCAGCAGCTTGGATGGGACAGGGGCCTCACCCCTCCACTTT
TRBJ2-5	once	TRBV29-1	-	CSVGGSIGTQYF	TGCAGCGTTGGAGGGTCAATCGGGACCCAGTACTTC
TRBJ1-2	-	TRBV7-9	TRBD1	CASSLGTAGNYGYTF	TGTGCCAGCAGTTTGGGGACAGCTGGAAACTATGGCTACACCTTC
TRBJ1-2	-	TRBV7-3	-	CASSLSGDANYGYTF	TGTGCCAGCAGCCTATCAGGAGACGCTAACTATGGCTACACCTTC